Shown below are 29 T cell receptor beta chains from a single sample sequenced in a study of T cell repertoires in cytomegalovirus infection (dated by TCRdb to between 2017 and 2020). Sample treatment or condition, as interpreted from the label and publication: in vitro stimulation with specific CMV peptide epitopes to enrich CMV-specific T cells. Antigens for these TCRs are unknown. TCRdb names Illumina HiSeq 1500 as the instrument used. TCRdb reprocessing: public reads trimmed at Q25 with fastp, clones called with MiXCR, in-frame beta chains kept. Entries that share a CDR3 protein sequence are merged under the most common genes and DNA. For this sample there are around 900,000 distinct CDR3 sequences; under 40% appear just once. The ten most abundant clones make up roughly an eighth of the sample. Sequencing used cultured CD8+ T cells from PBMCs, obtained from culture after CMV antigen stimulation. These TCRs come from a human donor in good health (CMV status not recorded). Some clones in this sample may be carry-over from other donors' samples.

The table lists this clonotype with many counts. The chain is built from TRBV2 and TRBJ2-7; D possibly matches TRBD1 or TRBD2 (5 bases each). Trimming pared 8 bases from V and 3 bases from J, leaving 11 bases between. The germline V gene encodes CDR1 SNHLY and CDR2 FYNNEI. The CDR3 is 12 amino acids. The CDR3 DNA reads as TGTGCCAGCTCGGGACGGTTCTACGAGCAGTACGTC. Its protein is CASSGRFYEQYV.

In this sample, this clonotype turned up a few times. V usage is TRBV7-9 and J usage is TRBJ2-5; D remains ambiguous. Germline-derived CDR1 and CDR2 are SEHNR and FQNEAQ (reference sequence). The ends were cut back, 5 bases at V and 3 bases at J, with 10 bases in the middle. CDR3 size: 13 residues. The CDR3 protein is CASSRTVKETQYF. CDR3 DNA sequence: TGTGCCAGCAGCCGGACGGTTAAAGAGACCCAGTACTTC.

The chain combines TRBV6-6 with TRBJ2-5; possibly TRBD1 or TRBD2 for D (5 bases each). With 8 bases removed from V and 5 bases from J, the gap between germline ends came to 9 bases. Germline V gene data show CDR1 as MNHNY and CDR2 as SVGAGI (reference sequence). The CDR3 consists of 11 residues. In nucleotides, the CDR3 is TGTGCCAGCGGGGGTTGGGAGACCCAGTACTTC. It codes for CASGGWETQYF.

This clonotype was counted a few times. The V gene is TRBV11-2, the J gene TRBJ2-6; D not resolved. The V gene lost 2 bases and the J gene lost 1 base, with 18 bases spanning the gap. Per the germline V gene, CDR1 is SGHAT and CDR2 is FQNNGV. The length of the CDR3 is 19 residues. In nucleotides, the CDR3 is TGTGCCAGCAGCTTATTTTTTGGGGATCTGAGTTCTGGGGCCAACGTCCTGACTTTC. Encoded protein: CASSLFFGDLSSGANVLTF.

The CDR3 DNA reads TGTGCCAGCAGTCCAAACAGGGAGGGCGAGCAGTACGTC. Protein product: CASSPNREGEQYV. V and J are TRBV28 and TRBJ2-7, with D maybe TRBD2 (7 bases). Germline V CDR1 and CDR2: MDHEN, SYDVKM. The CDR3 is 13 residues long. With 5 bases removed from V and 6 bases from J, the gap between germline ends came to 14 bases.

The CDR3 protein is CASSPRTGVNEQYV. The CDR3 DNA sequence: TGTGCCAGCAGCCCCCGGACAGGGGTGAACGAGCAGTACGTC. The chain links TRBV7-8 to TRBJ2-7, with 9 bases identical to TRBD1. After removal of 5 bases from V and 5 bases from J, the junction contained 7 bases not matched to a gene. In germline, CDR1 is SGHVS, CDR2 FQNEAQ. This CDR3 comprises 14 residues.

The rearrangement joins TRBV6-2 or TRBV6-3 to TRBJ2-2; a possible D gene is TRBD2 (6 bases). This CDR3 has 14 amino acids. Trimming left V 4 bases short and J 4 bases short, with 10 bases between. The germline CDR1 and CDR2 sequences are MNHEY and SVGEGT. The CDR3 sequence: CASSLRGLTGELFF. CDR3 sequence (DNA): TGTGCCAGCAGTTTACGGGGACTCACCGGGGAGCTGTTTTTT.

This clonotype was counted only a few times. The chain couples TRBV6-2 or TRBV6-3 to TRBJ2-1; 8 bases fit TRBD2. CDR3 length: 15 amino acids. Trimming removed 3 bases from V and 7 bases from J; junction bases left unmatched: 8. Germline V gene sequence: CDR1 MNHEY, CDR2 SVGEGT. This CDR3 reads CASSYTGGARNEQFF. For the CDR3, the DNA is TGTGCCAGCAGTTATACGGGGGGGGCTAGAAATGAGCAGTTCTTC.

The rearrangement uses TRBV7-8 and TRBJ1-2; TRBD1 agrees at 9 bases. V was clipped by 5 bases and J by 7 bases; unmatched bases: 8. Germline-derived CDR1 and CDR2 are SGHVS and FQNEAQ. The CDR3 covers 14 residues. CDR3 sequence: CASSSRDRAGGYTF. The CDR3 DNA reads TGTGCCAGCAGCAGCCGGGACAGGGCCGGTGGCTACACCTTC.

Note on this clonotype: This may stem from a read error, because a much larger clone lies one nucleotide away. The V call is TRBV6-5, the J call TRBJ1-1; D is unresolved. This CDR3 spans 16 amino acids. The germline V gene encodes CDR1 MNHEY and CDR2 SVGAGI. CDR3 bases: TGTGCCAACAGTTACGATACGGAGCCTGGAGACACTGAAGCTTTCTTT. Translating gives CANSYDTEPGDTEAFF.

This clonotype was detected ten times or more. The CDR3, as DNA: TGTGCCAGCAGCTTCCCCTCTAGCGACGAGCAGTACTTC. Its protein product is CASSFPSSDEQYF. V gene TRBV7-8 combines with J gene TRBJ2-7; TRBD2 might be the D (6 bases). The CDR3 sequence is 13 residues long. With 3 bases removed from V and 5 bases from J, the gap between germline ends came to 11 bases. Germline V gives CDR1 SGHVS, CDR2 FQNEAQ. Full variable domain (missing parts from reference TRBV7-8 and TRBJ2-7): GAGVSQSPRYKVAKRGQDVALRCDPISGHVSLFWYQQALGQGPEFLTYFQNEAQLDKSGLPSDRFFAERPEGSVSTLKIQRTQQEDSAVYLCASSFPSSDEQYFGPGTRLTVT.

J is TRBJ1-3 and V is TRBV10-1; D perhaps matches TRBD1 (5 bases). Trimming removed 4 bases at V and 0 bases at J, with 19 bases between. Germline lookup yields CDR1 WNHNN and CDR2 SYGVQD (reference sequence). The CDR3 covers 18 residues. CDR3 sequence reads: CASSGDGPKTFSGNTIYF. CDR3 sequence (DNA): TGCGCCAGCAGTGGGGACGGGCCGAAAACCTTCTCTGGAAACACCATATATTTT.

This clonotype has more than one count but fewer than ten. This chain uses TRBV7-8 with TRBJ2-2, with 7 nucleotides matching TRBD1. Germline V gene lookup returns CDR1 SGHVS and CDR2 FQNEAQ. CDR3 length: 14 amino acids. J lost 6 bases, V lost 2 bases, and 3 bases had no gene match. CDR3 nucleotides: TGTGCCAGCAGCTTAACAGGGGCTGCCGGGGAGCTGTTTTTT. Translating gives CASSLTGAAGELFF.

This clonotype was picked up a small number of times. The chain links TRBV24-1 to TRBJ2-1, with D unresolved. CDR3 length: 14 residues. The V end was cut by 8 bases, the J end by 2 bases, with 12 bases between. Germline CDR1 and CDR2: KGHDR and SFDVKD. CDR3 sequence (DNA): TGTGCCACCACAGCGCCAGGAGCCTACAATGAGCAGTTCTTC. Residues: CATTAPGAYNEQFF.

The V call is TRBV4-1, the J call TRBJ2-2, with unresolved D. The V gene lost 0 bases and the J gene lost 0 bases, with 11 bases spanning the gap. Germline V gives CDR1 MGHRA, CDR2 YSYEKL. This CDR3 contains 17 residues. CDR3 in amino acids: CASSQEGSGTNTGELFF. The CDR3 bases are TGCGCCAGCAGCCAAGAGGGCAGTGGGACGAACACCGGGGAGCTGTTTTTT.

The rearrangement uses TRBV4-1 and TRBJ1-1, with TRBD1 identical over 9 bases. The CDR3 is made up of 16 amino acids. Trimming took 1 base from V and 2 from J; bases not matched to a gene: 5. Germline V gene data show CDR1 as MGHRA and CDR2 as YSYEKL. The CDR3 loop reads CASSQADRGFNTEAFF. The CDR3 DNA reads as TGCGCCAGCAGCCAAGCGGACAGGGGCTTTAACACTGAAGCTTTCTTT.

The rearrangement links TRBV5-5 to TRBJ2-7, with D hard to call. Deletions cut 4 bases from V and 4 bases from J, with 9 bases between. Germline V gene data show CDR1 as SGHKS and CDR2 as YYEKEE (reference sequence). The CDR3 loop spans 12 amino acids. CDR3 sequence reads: CASSGVVYEQYF. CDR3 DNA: TGTGCCAGCAGCGGGGTGGTGTACGAGCAGTACTTC.

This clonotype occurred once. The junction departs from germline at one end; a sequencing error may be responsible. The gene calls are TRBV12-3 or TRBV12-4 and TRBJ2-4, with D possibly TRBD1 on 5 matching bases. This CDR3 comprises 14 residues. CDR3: CASSLKGARNIQYF. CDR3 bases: TGTGCCAGCAGTTTAAAAGGGGCCAGAAACATTCAGTACTTC.

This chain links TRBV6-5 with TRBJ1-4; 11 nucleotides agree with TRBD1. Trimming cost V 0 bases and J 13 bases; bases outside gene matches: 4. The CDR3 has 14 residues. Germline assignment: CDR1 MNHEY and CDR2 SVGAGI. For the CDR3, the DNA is TGTGCCAGCAGTTACTCCGGGACAGGGGGGACACTGTTTTTT. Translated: CASSYSGTGGTLFF.

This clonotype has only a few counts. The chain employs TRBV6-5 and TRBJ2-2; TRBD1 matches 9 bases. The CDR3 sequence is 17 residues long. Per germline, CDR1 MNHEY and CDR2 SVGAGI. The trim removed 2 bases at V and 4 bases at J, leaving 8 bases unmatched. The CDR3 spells CASSYRRTGALTGELFF. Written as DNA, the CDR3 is TGTGCCAGCAGTTACCGACGGACAGGGGCGCTCACCGGGGAGCTGTTTTTT.

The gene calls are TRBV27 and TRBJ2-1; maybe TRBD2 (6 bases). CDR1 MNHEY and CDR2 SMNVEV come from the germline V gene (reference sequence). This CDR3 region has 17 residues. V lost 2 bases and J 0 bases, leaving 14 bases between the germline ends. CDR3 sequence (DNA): TGTGCCAGCAGTTTAGGGGCTAGCGACAGCTCCTACAATGAGCAGTTCTTC. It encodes CASSLGASDSSYNEQFF.

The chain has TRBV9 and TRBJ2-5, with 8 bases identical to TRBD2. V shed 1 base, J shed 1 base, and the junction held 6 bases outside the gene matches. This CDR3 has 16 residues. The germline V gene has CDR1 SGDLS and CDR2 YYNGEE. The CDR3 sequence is CASSVSPREGQETQYF. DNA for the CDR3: TGTGCCAGCAGCGTAAGCCCCCGGGAGGGCCAAGAGACCCAGTACTTC.

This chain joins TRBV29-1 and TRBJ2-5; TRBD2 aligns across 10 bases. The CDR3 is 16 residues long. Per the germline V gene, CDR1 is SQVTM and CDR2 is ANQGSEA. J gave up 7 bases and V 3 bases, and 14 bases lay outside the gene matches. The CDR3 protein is CSVEGREAGGPVTQYF. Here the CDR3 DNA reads TGCAGCGTTGAGGGCAGAGAAGCGGGGGGGCCTGTGACCCAGTACTTC.

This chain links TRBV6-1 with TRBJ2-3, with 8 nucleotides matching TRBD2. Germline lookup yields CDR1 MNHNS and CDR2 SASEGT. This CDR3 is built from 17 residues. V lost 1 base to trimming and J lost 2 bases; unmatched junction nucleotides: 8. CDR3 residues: CASSEELLADATDTQYF. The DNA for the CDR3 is TGTGCCAGCAGTGAAGAGTTACTAGCGGATGCCACAGATACGCAGTATTTT.

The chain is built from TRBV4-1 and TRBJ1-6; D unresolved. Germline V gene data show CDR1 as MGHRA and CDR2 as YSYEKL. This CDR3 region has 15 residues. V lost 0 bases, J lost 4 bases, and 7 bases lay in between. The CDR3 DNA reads TGCGCCAGCAGCCAAGATCGTCAGTATAATTCACCCCTCCACTTT. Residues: CASSQDRQYNSPLHF.

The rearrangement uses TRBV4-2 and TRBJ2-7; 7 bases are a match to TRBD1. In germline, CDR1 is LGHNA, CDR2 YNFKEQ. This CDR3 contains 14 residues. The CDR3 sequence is CVSSQDRANYEQYV. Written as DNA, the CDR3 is TGTGTCAGCAGCCAAGACAGGGCGAACTACGAGCAGTACGTC.

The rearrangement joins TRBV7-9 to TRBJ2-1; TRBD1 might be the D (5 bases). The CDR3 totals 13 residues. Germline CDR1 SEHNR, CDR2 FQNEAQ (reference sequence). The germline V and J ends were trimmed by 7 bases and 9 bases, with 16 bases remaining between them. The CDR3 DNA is TGTGCCAGCAACCTAGGGGTCGATGGTGAGCAGTTCTTC. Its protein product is CASNLGVDGEQFF. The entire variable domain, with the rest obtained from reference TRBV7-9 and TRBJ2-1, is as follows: DTGVSQNPRHKITKRGQNVTFRCDPISEHNRLYWYRQTLGQGPEFLTYFQNEAQLEKSRLLSDRFSAERPKGSFSTLEIQRTEQGDSAMYLCASNLGVDGEQFFGPGTRLTVL.

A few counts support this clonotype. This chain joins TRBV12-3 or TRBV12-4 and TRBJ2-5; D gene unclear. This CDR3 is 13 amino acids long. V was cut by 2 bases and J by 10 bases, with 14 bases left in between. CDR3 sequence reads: CASSLSQATSQYF. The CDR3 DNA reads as TGTGCCAGCAGTTTAAGTCAGGCGACGAGCCAGTACTTC.

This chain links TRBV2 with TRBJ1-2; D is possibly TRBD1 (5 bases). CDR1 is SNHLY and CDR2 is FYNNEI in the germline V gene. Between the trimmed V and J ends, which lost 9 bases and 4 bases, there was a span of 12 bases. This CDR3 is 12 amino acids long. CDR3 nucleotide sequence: TGTGCCAGATTGACAGAGAGCTATGGCTACACCTTC. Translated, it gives CARLTESYGYTF.